The rows below give T cell receptor beta chains drawn from one sample of a study of blood T cell repertoires in COVID-19. Clones were read by immunoSEQ multiplex PCR, and TCRdb kept only the in-frame ones, dropping some. Here the sample spans some 400,000 clones, roughly four fifths being singletons. Input material: peripheral blood. These receptors originate from a human donor with acute or convalescent COVID-19. The donor label of this sample is uncertain. Each CDR3 is given with its conserved first and last residue. Fields, in order: D gene, clone size, J gene, CDR3 length, V gene, CDR3 protein, CDR3 DNA. The D gene is left open where the match is weak. A clone size is listed for some rows: how often the clone was seen (once, few, many), or a class if it is expanded.

>TRBD1|-|TRBJ2-7|13|TRBV5-1
CASSDRGTDEQYF
TGCGCCAGCAGCGACAGGGGTACCGACGAGCAGTACTTC
>TRBD2|-|TRBJ2-1|16|TRBV18
CASSLSSGGLYNEQFF
TGTGCCAGCTCACTGAGCAGCGGGGGCTTGTACAATGAGCAGTTCTTC
>TRBD1|-|TRBJ2-6|16|TRBV2
CASSNRGRSGANVLTF
TGTGCCAGCAGCAACAGGGGGCGGTCTGGGGCCAACGTCCTGACTTTC
>-|-|TRBJ1-2|12|TRBV19
CASMRGVYGYTF
TGTGCCAGTATGCGCGGAGTCTATGGCTACACCTTC
>TRBD1|-|TRBJ1-1|15|TRBV18
CASSTGQGLNTEAFF
TGTGCCAGCTCGACAGGACAGGGTTTGAACACTGAAGCTTTCTTT
>TRBD1|-|TRBJ1-1|16|TRBV10-2
CASRETGQGMGTEAFF
TGCGCCAGCAGGGAAACGGGACAGGGGATGGGGACTGAAGCTTTCTTT
>-|-|TRBJ2-1|13|TRBV14
CASSQTELNEQFF
TGTGCCAGCAGCCAAACAGAACTCAATGAGCAGTTCTTC
>-|-|TRBJ2-6|15|TRBV19
CATHGRGTGANVLTF
TGTGCCACCCATGGGCGGGGTACTGGGGCCAACGTCCTGACTTTC
>TRBD2|-|TRBJ2-1|15|TRBV18
CASSPGLAGEAEQFF
TGTGCCAGCTCACCAGGGCTAGCGGGAGAGGCTGAGCAGTTCTTC
>TRBD1|few|TRBJ1-1|15|TRBV7-9
CASSPPGTANTEAFF
TGTGCCAGCAGCCCGCCCGGGACAGCCAACACTGAAGCTTTCTTT
>-|-|TRBJ2-4|11|TRBV2
CASLSQNIQYF
TGTGCCAGTCTGTCCCAAAACATTCAGTACTTC
>-|once|TRBJ2-3|14|TRBV5-4
CASSAGPLTDTQYF
TGTGCCAGCAGCGCGGGGCCTCTCACAGATACGCAGTATTTT
>TRBD2|-|TRBJ2-1|16|TRBV5-1
CASSPGLAGGLNEQFF
TGCGCCAGCAGCCCCGGACTAGCGGGAGGGCTCAATGAGCAGTTCTTC
>-|-|TRBJ1-1|14|TRBV11-2
CASSSTGWNTEAFF
TGTGCCAGCAGCTCCACGGGATGGAATACTGAAGCTTTCTTT
>-|few|TRBJ2-7|11|TRBV6-6
CASSYIDTWSF
TGTGCCAGCAGTTATATAGACACTTGGTCTTTC
>-|-|TRBJ1-5|15|TRBV28
CASSITGLSNQPQHF
TGTGCCAGCAGCATAACAGGGTTGAGCAATCAGCCCCAGCATTTT
>TRBD1|-|TRBJ2-6|18|TRBV9
CASSVRTGVGSGANVLTF
TGTGCCAGCAGCGTTCGGACAGGAGTGGGGTCTGGGGCCAACGTCCTGACTTTC
>TRBD2|once|TRBJ2-7|13|TRBV28
CASSLTSVYEQYF
TGTGCCAGCAGTTTGACTAGCGTGTACGAGCAGTACTTC
>TRBD2|-|TRBJ2-2|17|TRBV7-6
CASSRHGTSGTTGELFF
TGTGCCAGCAGCCGACATGGGACTAGCGGAACCACCGGGGAGCTGTTTTTT
>-|-|TRBJ2-3|13|TRBV27
CASSRVFGDTQYF
TGTGCCAGCAGTCGGGTCTTTGGCGATACGCAGTATTTT
>TRBD1|-|TRBJ2-7|15|TRBV13
CASSLRTGQRNEQYF
TGTGCCAGCAGCTTAAGAACGGGACAGAGGAACGAGCAGTACTTC
>-|-|TRBJ2-1|13|TRBV19
CASSIRGDNEQFF
TGTGCCAGTAGTATAAGGGGTGACAATGAGCAGTTCTTC
>-|-|TRBJ2-3|13|TRBV15
CATSRDHGDTQYF
TGTGCCACCAGCAGAGATCACGGAGATACGCAGTATTTT
>-|-|TRBJ2-5|11|TRBV7-6
CASSQQETQYF
TGTGCCAGCAGCCAACAAGAGACCCAGTACTTC
>-|few|TRBJ1-5|13|TRBV12-3/TRBV12-4
CASSFEGNQPQHF
TGTGCCAGCAGTTTTGAGGGTAATCAGCCCCAGCATTTT
>-|-|TRBJ2-7|14|TRBV5-5
CASSLGHLSYEQYF
TGTGCCAGCAGCTTGGGACACCTCTCCTACGAGCAGTACTTC
>TRBD1|once|TRBJ2-7|14|TRBV5-1
CASSRGTGTYEQYF
TGCGCCAGCAGCCGCGGGACAGGCACCTACGAGCAGTACTTC
>TRBD1|-|TRBJ1-2|13|TRBV11-2
CASRITGDRGYTF
TGTGCCAGCAGAATCACAGGGGATAGGGGCTACACCTTC
>-|-|TRBJ1-5|15|TRBV5-1
CASSLGGSSNQPQHF
TGCGCCAGCAGCTTGGGCGGGAGTAGCAATCAGCCCCAGCATTTT
>-|-|TRBJ2-1|13|TRBV3-1/TRBV3-2
CASSQKPGNEQFF
TGTGCCAGCAGCCAAAAGCCAGGAAATGAGCAGTTCTTC
>TRBD2|-|TRBJ2-1|17|TRBV3-1/TRBV3-2
CASSPGAWTSGVYEQFF
TGTGCCAGCAGCCCCGGCGCTTGGACTAGCGGGGTATATGAGCAGTTCTTC